Shown below are 12 T cell receptor beta chains from a single sample sequenced in a study of cytomegalovirus exposure and HLA in healthy donors. 60 Vbeta and 13 Jbeta primers were used in PCR. The protocol was immunoSEQ multiplex PCR, while the TCRdb copy is restricted to in-frame clones and leaves out a portion. The data hold around 180,000 clones, with roughly 84% observed a single time. Specimen: PBMCs. These receptors all come from a boy younger than 10 in good health and CMV-seronegative.

This clone has a single count. The J gene is TRBJ2-3, the V gene TRBV5-6, with TRBD2 matching 8 bases. Germline assignment: CDR1 SGHDT and CDR2 YYEEEE. The J segment lost 2 bases and the V segment lost 0 bases, leaving 5 bases of the junction unmatched. The CDR3 sequence is 16 residues long. CDR3 region: CASSLEGTSYTDTQYF. In DNA form, the CDR3 reads TGTGCCAGCAGCTTGGAGGGGACTAGTTACACAGATACGCAGTATTTT.

The chain carries TRBV19 and TRBJ2-7; possible D gene TRBD1, 6 bases. The CDR3 consists of 14 residues. CDR1 is LNHDA and CDR2 is SQIVND in the germline V gene (reference sequence). V lost 3 bases to trimming and J lost 6 bases, with 15 bases between them. CDR3 nucleotide sequence: TGTGCCAGTAGTATGGGACGCCCAGGGGTCGAGCAGTACTTC. As protein: CASSMGRPGVEQYF.

This clone was observed a handful of times. The chain couples TRBV10-1 to TRBJ2-3; D gene unclear. The germline gives CDR1 WNHNN, CDR2 SYGVQD (reference sequence). This CDR3 is 15 amino acids long. Trimming shortened V by 1 base and J by 0 bases, and 8 bases separated the two germline ends. CDR3 in amino acids: CASSEFVESTDTQYF. The DNA of the CDR3 is TGCGCCAGCAGTGAGTTTGTTGAGAGCACAGATACGCAGTATTTT.

The DNA of the CDR3 is TGTGCCAGTAGTTCCCTAGCGGGGACGAACACCGGGGAGCTGTTTTTT. The encoded protein is CASSSLAGTNTGELFF. The chain carries TRBV19 and TRBJ2-2; TRBD2 matches at 9 bases. CDR1 is LNHDA and CDR2 is SQIVND in the germline V gene (reference sequence). V lost 5 bases and J lost 0; bases outside the gene matches: 4. This CDR3 is 16 amino acids long. The whole variable domain, remainder taken from reference TRBV19 and TRBJ2-2, is DGGITQSPKYLFRKEGQNVTLSCEQNLNHDAMYWYRQDPGQGLRLIYYSQIVNDFQKGDIAEGYSVSREKKESFPLTVTSAQKNPTAFYLCASSSLAGTNTGELFFGEGSRLTVL.

The CDR3 DNA reads TGTGCCAGCAGTGGAGGCAGCCCCATGAACACTGAAGCTTTCTTT. Translated: CASSGGSPMNTEAFF. This chain connects TRBV25-1 to TRBJ1-1; D is ambiguous. In germline, CDR1 is MGHDK, CDR2 SYGVNS. The CDR3 has 15 residues. V was pared by 4 bases and J by 0 bases, with 12 bases between.

The V call is TRBV30, the J call TRBJ1-2; D ambiguous. Germline CDR1 and CDR2: GTSNPN and SVGIG (reference sequence). With 3 bases removed from V and 5 bases from J, the gap between germline ends came to 4 bases. CDR3 length: 10 residues. The CDR3 loop is CAWRRYGYTF. Here the CDR3 DNA reads TGTGCCTGGAGGAGGTATGGCTACACCTTC.

This clone was seen only once. The chain has TRBV5-1 and TRBJ1-3; 9 bases agree with TRBD1. Germline V CDR1 and CDR2: SGHRS, YFSETQ. The CDR3 runs 16 residues. After removal of 5 bases from V and 8 bases from J, the junction contained 14 bases not matched to a gene. CDR3 coding DNA: TGCGCCAGCAGTACGAGGGACAGGGATGGAAAAGACACCATATATTTT. It codes for CASSTRDRDGKDTIYF.

V and J are TRBV27 and TRBJ1-1, with D perhaps TRBD1 (5 bases). In germline, CDR1 is MNHEY, CDR2 SMNVEV (reference sequence). The germline V and J ends were trimmed by 5 bases and 0 bases, with 7 bases remaining between them. The CDR3 runs to 13 residues. The DNA of the CDR3 is TGTGCCAGCAGTGACAGAATGAACACTGAAGCTTTCTTT. It is translated as CASSDRMNTEAFF.

The chain joins TRBV7-2 to TRBJ1-1; 7 positions match TRBD1. After removal of 4 bases from V and 1 base from J, the junction contained 3 bases not matched to a gene. The germline gives CDR1 SGHTA, CDR2 FQGNSA. This CDR3 contains 14 residues. The CDR3 coding sequence is TGTGCCAGCAGCTCTCAGGGGGGGAACACTGAAGCTTTCTTT. Protein: CASSSQGGNTEAFF.

This clone was recorded a few times. This chain links TRBV2 with TRBJ2-1; 7 bases are shared with TRBD2. This CDR3 comprises 16 residues. Germline CDR1 and CDR2: SNHLY and FYNNEI. V lost 3 bases, J lost 7 bases, and 12 bases stayed unmatched. The CDR3 DNA follows: TGTGCCAGCAGTGAGCCAGCGGGGTCCATCGGGAATGAGCAGTTCTTC. Its translation is CASSEPAGSIGNEQFF.

This rearrangement joins TRBV18 to TRBJ2-7; 7 positions match TRBD1. The trim removed 4 bases at V and 2 bases at J, leaving 2 bases unmatched. CDR1 is KGHSH, CDR2 LQKENI, per germline. This CDR3 has 13 amino acids. CDR3 sequence (DNA): TGTGCCAGCTCACGACAGGGCACCTACGAGCAGTACTTC. Its translation is CASSRQGTYEQYF.

The rearrangement joins TRBV12-5 to TRBJ1-5; 9 bases match TRBD1. Unmatched junction bases numbered 20, after V lost 0 bases and J lost 2 bases. This CDR3 has 22 amino acids. Germline CDR1 and CDR2: LGHNT and FRNRAP. The CDR3 reads CASGLVRTGGTGMGRGNQPQHF. CDR3 in DNA: TGTGCTAGTGGTTTGGTACGCACGGGCGGGACAGGGATGGGTAGGGGCAATCAGCCCCAGCATTTT. The full variable domain, with the rest looked up from reference TRBV12-5 and TRBJ1-5, is DARVTQTPRHKVTEMGQEVTMRCQPILGHNTVFWYRQTMMQGLELLAYFRNRAPLDDSGMPKDRFSAEMPDATLATLKIQPSEPRDSAVYFCASGLVRTGGTGMGRGNQPQHFGDGTRLSIL.